This T cell receptor (beta chain) was observed in a study of identical twins (dated by TCRdb to the mid-2010s). In the study overall: The study deep-sequenced TCR alpha and beta repertoires from monozygotic twins, unrelated adults of various ages and cord blood to test whether fetal clonotypes persist. To rule out contamination, replicate twin experiments were performed at different times with different library preparation protocols.

This clonotype was observed many times. It lacks a known antigen. The record has no base qualities; no much larger clone is one base away. Every donor in the study was a healthy Caucasian. The twin cohort consisted of three pairs of female monozygotic twins, all aged roughly 18 to 30 years. Positive isolation kits from Invitrogen were used to isolate the CD4+ and CD8+ T cell populations. To prepare the library, 5' RACE was applied. TCRdb names Illumina HiSeq 2000 as the instrument used. Template switching added a universal primer binding site, and the final cDNA carried a unique molecular identifier that allowed TCR cDNA molecules to be counted accurately. Specific primers in the conserved constant-segment region were used to synthesize first-strand cDNA for the TCR alpha and beta chains. Each cDNA library was double barcoded, with a SMART-Mk sample barcode plus Illumina barcodes, to control for contamination. TruSeq adapter sequences and Illumina sample barcodes were added in two successive PCR steps. The Illumina HiSeq platform was used with custom primers to sequence TCR alpha and beta cDNA libraries. In the authors' own workflow: MiGEC processed the raw reads to extract unique molecular identifiers, while MiXCR was used to determine the CDR3 positions. Recombination models were inferred per individual with the repgenHMM and IGoR tools using an EM algorithm. Shared clonotype analysis was performed with the tcR package in R, normalizing sharing by the product of cloneset sizes. Out-of-frame nonproductive sequences were analyzed to study raw recombination free of thymic and clonal selection effects. The raw public data were reprocessed by TCRdb itself: fastp quality trimming at Q25, MiXCR clonotype calling, in-frame beta chains only. Records with the same CDR3 protein are collapsed into one entry carrying the most frequent genes and DNA. For this entry, the V and J calls and clone size follow TCRdb and not the study's own pipeline. The sample data list about 490,000 distinct CDR3 sequences, and roughly 15% of these were observed just once. Around 0.4% of the sample lies in the top ten.

What the authors observed across the whole study: Fewer insertions were carried by abundant cord blood beta clonotypes, a similar but weaker trend appeared in young adult naive repertoires, and no such trend appeared in memory repertoires. Recombination models systematically underestimated out-of-frame TCR alpha sharing in monozygotic twins but agreed with sharing between unrelated individuals. Zero-insertion analyses could be partly confounded by invariant T cells such as MAIT and iNKT, although diverse VJ usage argued against such confounding for most clonotypes. Compared with coincidental sharing between unrelated individuals, out-of-frame TCR alpha sequences shared between twins showed an excess of sequences with low generation probability. A weaker excess of twin sharing was found in beta out-of-frame sequences because the signal-to-noise ratio was lowered by fewer shared sequences. Because the same donors could not be followed over many years, conclusions were based on cross-sectional statistical analysis.

The same sample was also used in a study of yellow fever vaccine responses in identical twins. As noted in the second study: According to the authors, in identical twins the way T cells responded to vaccination appeared partly convergent and partly personalized. In the study, vaccine-responding T cell clones were precisely tracked in identical twins.

The sample consisted of CD4+ T cells sorted from blood. The TCR comes from a woman aged 18-29 years in good health.

The bases are TGTGCCAGCAGCCGACTGGCGGGGAACACCGGGGAGCTGTTTTTT. It codes for CASSRLAGNTGELFF. Recombination connected TRBV6-1 to TRBJ2-2; matching of 5 bases hints at TRBD2 as the D gene. The germline V gene provides CDR1 MNHNS and CDR2 SASEGT. Deletion took 6 bases off V and 1 base off J, with a span of 12 bases between the germline ends. Measured from the cysteine to the phenylalanine, the CDR3 is 15 residues long. Of the read, only the CDR3 DNA is kept; its 45 bases are in frame from base 1.